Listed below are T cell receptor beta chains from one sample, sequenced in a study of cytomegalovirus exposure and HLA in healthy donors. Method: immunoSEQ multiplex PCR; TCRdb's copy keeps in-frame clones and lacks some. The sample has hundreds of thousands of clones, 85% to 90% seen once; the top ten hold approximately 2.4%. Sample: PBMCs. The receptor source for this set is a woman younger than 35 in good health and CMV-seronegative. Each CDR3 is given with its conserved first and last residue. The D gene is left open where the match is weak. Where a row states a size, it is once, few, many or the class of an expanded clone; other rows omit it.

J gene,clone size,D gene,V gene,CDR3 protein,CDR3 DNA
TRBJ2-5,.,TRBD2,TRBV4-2,CASSQGLAGGGTQYF,TGTGCCAGCAGCCAAGGACTAGCGGGGGGAGGGACCCAGTACTTC
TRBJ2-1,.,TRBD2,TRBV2,CASSEDGGVVEQFF,TGTGCCAGCAGTGAGGACGGGGGGGTGGTAGAGCAGTTCTTC
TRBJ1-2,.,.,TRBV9,CASSVGRGNYGYTF,TGTGCCAGCAGCGTAGGTAGGGGGAACTATGGCTACACCTTC
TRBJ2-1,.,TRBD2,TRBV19,CASSMLAGVNEQFF,TGTGCCAGTAGTATGCTAGCGGGGGTCAATGAGCAGTTCTTC
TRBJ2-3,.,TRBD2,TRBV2,CASSDGRGTDTQYF,TGTGCCAGCAGTGACGGGAGGGGGACAGATACGCAGTATTTT
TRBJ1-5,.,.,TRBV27,CASSLGDNQPQHF,TGTGCCAGCAGTCTAGGAGATAATCAGCCCCAGCATTTT
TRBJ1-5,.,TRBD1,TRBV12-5,CASGVMGGQGNQPQHF,TGTGCTAGTGGGGTCATGGGGGGACAGGGGAATCAGCCCCAGCATTTT
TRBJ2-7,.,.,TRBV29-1,CSVGQSSYEQYF,TGCAGCGTTGGACAGAGCTCCTACGAGCAGTACTTC
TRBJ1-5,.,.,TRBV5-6,CASSRGINQPQHF,TGTGCCAGCAGCCGCGGAATTAATCAGCCCCAGCATTTT
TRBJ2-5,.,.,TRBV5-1,CASSLVPDQETQYF,TGCGCCAGCAGCTTGGTTCCAGATCAAGAGACCCAGTACTTC
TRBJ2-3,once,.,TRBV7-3,CASSSAQGADTQYF,TGTGCCAGCAGCTCCGCCCAAGGAGCAGATACGCAGTATTTT
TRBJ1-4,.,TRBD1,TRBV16,CASSPGTVVEKLFF,TGTGCCAGCAGCCCCGGGACAGTGGTTGAAAAACTGTTTTTT
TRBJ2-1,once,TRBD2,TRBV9,CASSGGLAGGSSYNEQFF,TGTGCCAGCAGCGGCGGACTAGCGGGGGGGAGCTCCTACAATGAGCAGTTCTTC
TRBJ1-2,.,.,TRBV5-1,CASSLERGIGYGYTF,TGCGCCAGCAGCTTGGAACGGGGGATTGGGTATGGCTACACCTTC
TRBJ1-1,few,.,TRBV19,CASSITLNTEAFF,TGTGCCAGTAGTATAACATTGAACACTGAAGCTTTCTTT
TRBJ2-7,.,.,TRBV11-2,CASSLDLHEQYF,TGTGCCAGCAGCTTAGATCTCCACGAGCAGTACTTC
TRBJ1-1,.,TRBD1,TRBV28,CASRSKGAVAEAFF,TGTGCCAGCAGGTCCAAGGGGGCGGTGGCTGAAGCTTTCTTT
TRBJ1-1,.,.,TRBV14,CASSKQGNTEAFF,TGTGCCAGCAGCAAACAGGGGAACACTGAAGCTTTCTTT
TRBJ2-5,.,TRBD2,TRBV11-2,CASSLEASASGGGETQYF,TGTGCCAGCAGCTTAGAGGCTTCGGCTAGCGGGGGAGGAGAGACCCAGTACTTC
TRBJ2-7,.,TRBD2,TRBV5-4,CASSLAGRGGPYEQYF,TGTGCCAGCAGCCTCGCGGGCCGGGGGGGACCCTACGAGCAGTACTTC
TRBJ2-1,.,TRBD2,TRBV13,CASSSLAGGNNEQFF,TGTGCCAGCAGCTCCCTAGCGGGGGGTAACAATGAGCAGTTCTTC
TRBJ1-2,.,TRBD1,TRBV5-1,CASTPGQGGGYTF,TGCGCCAGCACCCCTGGACAGGGAGGCGGCTACACCTTC
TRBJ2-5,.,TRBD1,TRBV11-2,CASSLQGAVGETQYF,TGTGCCAGCAGCTTGCAGGGGGCGGTGGGAGAGACCCAGTACTTC
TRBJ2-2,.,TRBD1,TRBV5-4,CASSYPGGPDGELFF,TGTGCCAGCAGCTATCCAGGGGGCCCCGACGGGGAGCTGTTTTTT
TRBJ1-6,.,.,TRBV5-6,CASSRSDRNSPLHF,TGTGCCAGCAGCCGTAGCGACAGGAATTCACCCCTCCACTTT
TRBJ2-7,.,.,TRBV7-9,CASSSISPGQYF,TGTGCCAGCAGTTCTATCTCCCCTGGGCAGTACTTC
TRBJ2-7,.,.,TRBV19,CASSKGQLSPYEQYF,TGTGCCAGTAGTAAAGGACAGCTGTCCCCCTACGAGCAGTACTTC
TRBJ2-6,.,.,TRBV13,CASGTWGANVLTF,TGTGCCAGCGGTACTTGGGGGGCCAACGTCCTGACTTTC
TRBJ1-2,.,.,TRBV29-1,CSVDTGNGYTF,TGCAGCGTTGACACCGGGAACGGCTACACCTTC
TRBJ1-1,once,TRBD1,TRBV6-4,CASSRQGGSTEAFF,TGTGCCAGCAGCAGACAGGGGGGGAGCACTGAAGCTTTCTTT
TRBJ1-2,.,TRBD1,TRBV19,CASSLPGQGALGSGYTF,TGTGCCAGTAGTCTGCCGGGACAGGGGGCGCTGGGTTCTGGCTACACCTTC